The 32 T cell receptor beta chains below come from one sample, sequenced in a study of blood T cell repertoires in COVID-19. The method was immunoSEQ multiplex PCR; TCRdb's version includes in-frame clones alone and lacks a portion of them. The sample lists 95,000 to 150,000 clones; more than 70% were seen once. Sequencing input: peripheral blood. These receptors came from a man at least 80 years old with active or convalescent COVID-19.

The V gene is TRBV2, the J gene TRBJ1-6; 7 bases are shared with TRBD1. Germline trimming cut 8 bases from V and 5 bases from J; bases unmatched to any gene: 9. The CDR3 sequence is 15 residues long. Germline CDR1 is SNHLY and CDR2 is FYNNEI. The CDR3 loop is CASVLDRVNNSPLHF. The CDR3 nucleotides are TGTGCCAGCGTACTCGACAGGGTTAATAATTCACCCCTCCACTTT.

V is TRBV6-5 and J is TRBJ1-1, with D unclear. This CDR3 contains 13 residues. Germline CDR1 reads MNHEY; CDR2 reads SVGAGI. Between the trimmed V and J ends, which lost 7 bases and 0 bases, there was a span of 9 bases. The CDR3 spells CASISALNTEAFF. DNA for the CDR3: TGTGCCAGCATCAGCGCCCTGAACACTGAAGCTTTCTTT.

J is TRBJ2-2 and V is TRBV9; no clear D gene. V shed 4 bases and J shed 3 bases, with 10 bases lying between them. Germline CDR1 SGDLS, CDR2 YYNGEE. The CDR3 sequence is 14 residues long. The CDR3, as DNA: TGTGCCAGCAGCCTGGCCTCCTACACCGGGGAGCTGTTTTTT. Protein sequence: CASSLASYTGELFF.

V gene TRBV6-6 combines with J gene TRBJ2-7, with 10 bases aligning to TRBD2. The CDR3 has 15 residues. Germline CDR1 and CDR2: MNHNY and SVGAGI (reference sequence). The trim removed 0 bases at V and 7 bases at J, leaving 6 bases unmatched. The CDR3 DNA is TGTGCCAGCAGTTACTCGAGCGGGGGGGCCGGGGAGCAGTACTTC. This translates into CASSYSSGGAGEQYF.

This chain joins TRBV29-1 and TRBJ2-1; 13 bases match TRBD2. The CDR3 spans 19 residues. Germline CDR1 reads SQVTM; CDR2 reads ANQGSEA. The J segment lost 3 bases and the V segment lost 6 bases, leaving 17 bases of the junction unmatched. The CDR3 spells CSVPKTGLAGSLGYNEQFF. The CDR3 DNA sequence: TGCAGCGTCCCCAAGACGGGACTAGCGGGGTCCCTCGGCTACAATGAGCAGTTCTTC.

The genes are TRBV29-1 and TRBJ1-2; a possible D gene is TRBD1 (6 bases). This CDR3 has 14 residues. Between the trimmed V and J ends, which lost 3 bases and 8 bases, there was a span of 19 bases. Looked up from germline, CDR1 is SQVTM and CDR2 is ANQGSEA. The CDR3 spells CSVDEQAPRGGYTF. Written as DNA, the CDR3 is TGCAGCGTTGATGAGCAGGCGCCGAGGGGGGGCTACACCTTC.

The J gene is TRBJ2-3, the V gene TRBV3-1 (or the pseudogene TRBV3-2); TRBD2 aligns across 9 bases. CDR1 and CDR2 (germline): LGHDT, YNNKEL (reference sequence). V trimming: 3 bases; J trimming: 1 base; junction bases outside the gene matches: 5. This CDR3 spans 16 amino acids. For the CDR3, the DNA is TGTGCCAGCAGCCACGGGGCGGGGGGGGGCACAGATACGCAGTATTTT. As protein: CASSHGAGGGTDTQYF.

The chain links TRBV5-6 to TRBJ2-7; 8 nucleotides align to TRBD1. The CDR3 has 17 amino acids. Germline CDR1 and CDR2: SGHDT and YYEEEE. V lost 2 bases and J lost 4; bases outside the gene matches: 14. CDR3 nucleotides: TGTGCCAGCAGCTTCGAACTCGACAGGGGTATCCGATACGAGCAGTACTTC. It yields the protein CASSFELDRGIRYEQYF.

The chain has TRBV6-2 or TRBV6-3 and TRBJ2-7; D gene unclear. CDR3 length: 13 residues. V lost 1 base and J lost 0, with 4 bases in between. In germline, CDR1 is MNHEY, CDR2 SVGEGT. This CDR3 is CASSYFGSYEQYF. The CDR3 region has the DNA TGTGCCAGCAGTTACTTCGGCTCCTACGAGCAGTACTTC.

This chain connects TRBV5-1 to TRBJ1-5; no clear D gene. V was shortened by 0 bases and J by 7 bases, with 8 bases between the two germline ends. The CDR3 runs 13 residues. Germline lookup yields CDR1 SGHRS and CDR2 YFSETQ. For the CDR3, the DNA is TGCGCCAGCAGCTTGGGAGGGAGACAGCCCCAGCATTTT. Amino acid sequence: CASSLGGRQPQHF. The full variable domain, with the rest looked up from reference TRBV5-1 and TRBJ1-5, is KAGVTQTPRYLIKTRGQQVTLSCSPISGHRSVSWYQQTPGQGLQFLFEYFSETQRNKGNFPGRFSGRQFSNSRSEMNVSTLELGDSALYLCASSLGGRQPQHFGDGTRLSIL.

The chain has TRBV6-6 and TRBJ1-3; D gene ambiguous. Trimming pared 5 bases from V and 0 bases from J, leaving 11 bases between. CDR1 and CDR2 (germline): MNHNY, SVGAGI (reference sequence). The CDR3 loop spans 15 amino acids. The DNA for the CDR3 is TGTGCCAGCAGTAACGGGATTCACTCTGGAAACACCATATATTTT. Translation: CASSNGIHSGNTIYF.

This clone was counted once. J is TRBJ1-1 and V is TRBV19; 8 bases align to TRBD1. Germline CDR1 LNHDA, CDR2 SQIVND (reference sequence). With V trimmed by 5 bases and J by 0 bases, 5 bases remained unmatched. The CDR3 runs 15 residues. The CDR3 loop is CASSSRTGMNTEAFF. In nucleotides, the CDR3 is TGTGCCAGTAGTTCCCGGACAGGGATGAACACTGAAGCTTTCTTT.

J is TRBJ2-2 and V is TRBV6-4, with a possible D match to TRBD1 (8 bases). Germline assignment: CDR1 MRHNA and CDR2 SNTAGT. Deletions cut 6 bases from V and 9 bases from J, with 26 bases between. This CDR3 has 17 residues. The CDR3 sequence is CASSKQGGTGTPRELFF. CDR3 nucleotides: TGTGCCAGCAGCAAACAGGGGGGGACAGGAACGCCACGGGAGCTGTTTTTT.

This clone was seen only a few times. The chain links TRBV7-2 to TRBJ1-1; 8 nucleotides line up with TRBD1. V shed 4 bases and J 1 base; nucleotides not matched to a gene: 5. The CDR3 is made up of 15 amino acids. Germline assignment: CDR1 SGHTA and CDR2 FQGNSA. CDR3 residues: CASSWGTGTNTEAFF. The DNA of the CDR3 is TGTGCCAGCAGCTGGGGGACAGGCACGAACACTGAAGCTTTCTTT.

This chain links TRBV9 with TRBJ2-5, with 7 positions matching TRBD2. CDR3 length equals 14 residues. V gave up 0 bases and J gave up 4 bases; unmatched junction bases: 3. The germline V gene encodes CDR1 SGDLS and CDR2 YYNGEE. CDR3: CASSVASGAETQYF. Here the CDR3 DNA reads TGTGCCAGCAGCGTAGCCAGCGGGGCAGAGACCCAGTACTTC.

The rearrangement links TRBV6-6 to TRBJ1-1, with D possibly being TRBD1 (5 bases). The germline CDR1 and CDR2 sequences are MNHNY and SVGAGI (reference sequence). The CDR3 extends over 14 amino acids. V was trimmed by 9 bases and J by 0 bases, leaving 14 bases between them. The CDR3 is CASTPQELNTEAFF. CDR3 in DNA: TGTGCCAGTACGCCACAGGAATTGAACACTGAAGCTTTCTTT.

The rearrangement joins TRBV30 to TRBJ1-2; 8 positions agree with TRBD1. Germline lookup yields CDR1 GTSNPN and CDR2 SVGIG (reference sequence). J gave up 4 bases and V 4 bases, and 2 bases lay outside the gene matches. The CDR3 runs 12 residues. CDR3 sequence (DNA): TGTGCCTGGAAAACAGGGGGCTATGGCTACACCTTC. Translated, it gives CAWKTGGYGYTF.

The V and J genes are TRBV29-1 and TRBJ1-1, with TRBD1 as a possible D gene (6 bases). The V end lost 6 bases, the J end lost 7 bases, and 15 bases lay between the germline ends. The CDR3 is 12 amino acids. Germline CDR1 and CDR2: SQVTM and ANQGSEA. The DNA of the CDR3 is TGCAGCGTACCGGCGGGGGCCGGTGAAGCTTTCTTT. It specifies CSVPAGAGEAFF.

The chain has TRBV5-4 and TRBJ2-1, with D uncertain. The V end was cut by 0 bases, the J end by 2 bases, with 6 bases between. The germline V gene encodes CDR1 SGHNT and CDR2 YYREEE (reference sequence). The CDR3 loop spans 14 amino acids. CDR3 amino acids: CASSLAGAYNEQFF. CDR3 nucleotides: TGTGCCAGCAGCTTGGCCGGAGCCTACAATGAGCAGTTCTTC.

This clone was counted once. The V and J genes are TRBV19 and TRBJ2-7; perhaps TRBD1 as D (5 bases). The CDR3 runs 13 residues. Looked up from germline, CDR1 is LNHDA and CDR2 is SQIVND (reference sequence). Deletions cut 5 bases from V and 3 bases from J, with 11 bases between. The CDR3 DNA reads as TGTGCCAGTAGTGGGGCAAGCTACTACGAGCAGTACTTC. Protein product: CASSGASYYEQYF.

CDR3 amino acids: CASSLEGARTEAFF. The CDR3 DNA sequence: TGCGCCAGCAGCTTGGAAGGGGCTCGCACTGAAGCTTTCTTT. The chain uses TRBV5-1 and TRBJ1-1, with D perhaps matching TRBD1 (5 bases). The V end lost 0 bases, the J end lost 4 bases, and 10 bases lay between the germline ends. In germline, CDR1 is SGHRS, CDR2 YFSETQ. This CDR3 is 14 amino acids long.

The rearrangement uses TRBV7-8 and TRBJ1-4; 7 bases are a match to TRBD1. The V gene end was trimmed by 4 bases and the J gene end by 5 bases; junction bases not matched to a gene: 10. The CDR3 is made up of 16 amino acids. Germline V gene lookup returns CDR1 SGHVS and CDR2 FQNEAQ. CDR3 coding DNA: TGTGCCAGCAGCTCTAAGGACAGGATGCTCAATGAAAAACTGTTTTTT. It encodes CASSSKDRMLNEKLFF.

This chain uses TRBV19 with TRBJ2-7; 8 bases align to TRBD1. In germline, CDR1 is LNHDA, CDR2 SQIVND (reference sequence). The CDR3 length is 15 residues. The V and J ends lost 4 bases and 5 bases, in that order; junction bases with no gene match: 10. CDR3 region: CASSTGGAGSNEQYF. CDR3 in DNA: TGTGCCAGTAGTACAGGGGGCGCGGGGTCCAACGAGCAGTACTTC.

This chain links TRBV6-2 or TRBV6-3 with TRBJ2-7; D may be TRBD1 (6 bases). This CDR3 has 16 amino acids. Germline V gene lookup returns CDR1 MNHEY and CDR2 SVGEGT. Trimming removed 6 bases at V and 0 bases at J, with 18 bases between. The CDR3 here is CASSLRGHRPSYEQYF. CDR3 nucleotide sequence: TGTGCCAGCAGCCTCCGGGGACACCGTCCCTCCTACGAGCAGTACTTC.

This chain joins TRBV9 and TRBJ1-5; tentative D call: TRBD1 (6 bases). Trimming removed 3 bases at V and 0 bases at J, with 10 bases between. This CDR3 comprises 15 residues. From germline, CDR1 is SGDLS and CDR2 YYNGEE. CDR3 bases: TGTGCCAGCAGCGAGGGGGACACTAGCAATCAGCCCCAGCATTTT. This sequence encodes CASSEGDTSNQPQHF.

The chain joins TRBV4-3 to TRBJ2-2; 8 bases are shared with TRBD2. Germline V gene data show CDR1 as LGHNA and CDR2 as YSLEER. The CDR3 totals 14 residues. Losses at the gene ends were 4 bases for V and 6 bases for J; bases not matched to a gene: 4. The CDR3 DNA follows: TGCGCCAGCAGCCCTGTCGGGGGGGCCGGGGAGCTGTTTTTT. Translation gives CASSPVGGAGELFF.

The DNA for the CDR3 is TGTGCCATCAGTGGGGGACAGGGCCGTTATGGCTACACCTTC. Translation: CAISGGQGRYGYTF. The genes are TRBV10-3 and TRBJ1-2; 9 bases fit TRBD1. The germline V gene has CDR1 ENHRY and CDR2 SYGVKD. The V segment lost 4 bases and the J segment 5 bases; nucleotides outside the gene matches: 5. The CDR3 sequence is 14 residues long.

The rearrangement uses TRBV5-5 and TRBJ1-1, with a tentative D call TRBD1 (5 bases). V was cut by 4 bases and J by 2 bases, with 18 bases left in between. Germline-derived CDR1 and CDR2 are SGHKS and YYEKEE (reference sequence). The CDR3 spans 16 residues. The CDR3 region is CASSRSPPGGNTEAFF. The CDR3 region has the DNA TGTGCCAGCAGCCGAAGCCCACCCGGGGGAAACACTGAAGCTTTCTTT.

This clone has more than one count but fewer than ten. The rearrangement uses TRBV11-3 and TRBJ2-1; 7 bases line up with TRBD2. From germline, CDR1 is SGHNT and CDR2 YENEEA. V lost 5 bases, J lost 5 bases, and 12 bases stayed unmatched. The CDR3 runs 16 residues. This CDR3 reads CASSNWEGWGNNEQFF. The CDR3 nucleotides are TGTGCCAGCAGCAACTGGGAGGGATGGGGGAACAATGAGCAGTTCTTC. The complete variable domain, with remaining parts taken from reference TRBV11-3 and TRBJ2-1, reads EAGVVQSPRYKIIEKKQPVAFWCNPISGHNTLYWYLQNLGQGPELLIRYENEEAVDDSQLPKDRFSAERLKGVDSTLKIQPAELGDSAVYLCASSNWEGWGNNEQFFGPGTRLTVL.

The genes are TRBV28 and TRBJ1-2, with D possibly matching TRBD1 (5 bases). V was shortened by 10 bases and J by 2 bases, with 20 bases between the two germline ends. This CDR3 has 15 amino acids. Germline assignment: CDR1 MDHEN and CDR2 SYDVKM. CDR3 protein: CATNDLGGANYGYTF. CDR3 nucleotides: TGTGCCACCAACGATTTGGGTGGGGCCAACTATGGCTACACCTTC.

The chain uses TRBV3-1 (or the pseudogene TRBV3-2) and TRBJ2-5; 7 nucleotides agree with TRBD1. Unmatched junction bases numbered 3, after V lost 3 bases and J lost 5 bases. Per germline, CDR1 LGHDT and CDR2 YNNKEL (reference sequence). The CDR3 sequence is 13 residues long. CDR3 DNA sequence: TGTGCCAGCAGCCAGACAGGGAAGGAGACCCAGTACTTC. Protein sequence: CASSQTGKETQYF.

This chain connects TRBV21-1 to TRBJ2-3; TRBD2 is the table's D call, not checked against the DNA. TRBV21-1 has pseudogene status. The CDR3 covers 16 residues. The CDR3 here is CASSARELAVSDTQYF. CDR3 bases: TGTGCCAGCAGCGCCAGAGAACTAGCGGTTTCAGATACGCAGTATTTT.